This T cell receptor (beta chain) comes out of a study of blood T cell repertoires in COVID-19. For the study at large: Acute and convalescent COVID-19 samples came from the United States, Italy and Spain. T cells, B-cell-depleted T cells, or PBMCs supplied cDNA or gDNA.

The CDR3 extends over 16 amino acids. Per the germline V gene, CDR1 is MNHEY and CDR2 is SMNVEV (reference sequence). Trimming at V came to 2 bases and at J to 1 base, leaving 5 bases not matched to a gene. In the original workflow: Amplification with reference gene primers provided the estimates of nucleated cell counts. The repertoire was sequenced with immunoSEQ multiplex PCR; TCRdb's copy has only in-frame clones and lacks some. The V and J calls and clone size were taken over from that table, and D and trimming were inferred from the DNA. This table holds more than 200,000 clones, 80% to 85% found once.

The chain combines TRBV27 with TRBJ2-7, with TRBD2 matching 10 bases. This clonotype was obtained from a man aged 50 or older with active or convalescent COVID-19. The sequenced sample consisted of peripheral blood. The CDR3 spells CASSLLSGGSSYEQYF. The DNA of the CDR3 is TGTGCCAGCAGTTTACTTAGCGGGGGGTCATCCTACGAGCAGTACTTC.